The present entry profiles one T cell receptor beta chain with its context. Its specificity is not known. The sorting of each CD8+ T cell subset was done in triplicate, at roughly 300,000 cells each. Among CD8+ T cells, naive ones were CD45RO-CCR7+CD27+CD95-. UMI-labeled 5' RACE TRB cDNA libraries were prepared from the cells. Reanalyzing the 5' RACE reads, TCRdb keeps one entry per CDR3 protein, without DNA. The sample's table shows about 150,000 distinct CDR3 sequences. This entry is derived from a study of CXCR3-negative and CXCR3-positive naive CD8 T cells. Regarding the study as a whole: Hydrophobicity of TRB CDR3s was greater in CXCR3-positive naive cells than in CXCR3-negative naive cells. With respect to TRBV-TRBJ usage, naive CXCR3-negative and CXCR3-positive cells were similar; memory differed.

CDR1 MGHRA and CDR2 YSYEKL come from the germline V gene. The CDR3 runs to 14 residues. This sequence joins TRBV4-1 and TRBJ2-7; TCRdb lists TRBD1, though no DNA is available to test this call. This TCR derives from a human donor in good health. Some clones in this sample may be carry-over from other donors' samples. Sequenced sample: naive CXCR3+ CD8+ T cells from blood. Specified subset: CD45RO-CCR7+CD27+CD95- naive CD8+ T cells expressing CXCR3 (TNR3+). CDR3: CASSQVRGIYEQYF.